The 26 T cell receptor beta chains presented below share a single source sample, sequenced in a study of identical twins. TCRdb reprocessed the 5' RACE reads via MiXCR and lists one record per CDR3 protein. The repertoire holds more than 1.5 million distinct CDR3 sequences, roughly a third seen once, with about 0.25% in the top ten. What was sequenced was cord blood. The receptors were sampled from a newborn girl in good health.

This clonotype was counted at least ten times. The V and J genes are TRBV12-3 or TRBV12-4 and TRBJ1-2; 7 nucleotides agree with TRBD1. This CDR3 has 13 amino acids. V was clipped by 5 bases and J by 5 bases; unmatched bases: 5. CDR3: CASSAGTVYGYTF. The CDR3 DNA sequence: TGTGCCAGCAGTGCTGGGACAGTTTATGGCTACACCTTC.

The chain uses TRBV9 and TRBJ2-1, with D possibly matching TRBD2 (5 bases). Germline CDR1 and CDR2: SGDLS and YYNGEE. The length of the CDR3 is 13 residues. Trimming removed 0 bases at V and 10 bases at J, with 11 bases between. DNA of the CDR3: TGTGCCAGCAGCGTAGACCCAGCTAGCGAGCAGTTCTTC. Its translation: CASSVDPASEQFF.

A few counts support this clonotype. CDR3 sequence: CSARVGGEEDTQYF. The CDR3 bases are TGCAGTGCCAGGGTTGGGGGGGAAGAGGATACGCAGTATTTT. The chain employs TRBV20-1 and TRBJ2-3; 7 bases are a match to TRBD2. This CDR3 is 14 amino acids long. With V trimmed by 6 bases and J by 6 bases, 12 bases remained unmatched. Germline V gene sequence: CDR1 DFQATT, CDR2 SNEGSKA (reference sequence).

This clonotype has more than one count but fewer than ten. This sequence joins TRBV6-2 or TRBV6-3 and TRBJ2-3; 13 bases map to TRBD2. Unmatched junction bases numbered 5, after V lost 6 bases and J lost 5 bases. CDR3 length: 15 residues. The germline CDR1 and CDR2 sequences are MNHEY and SVGEGT. This CDR3 is CASRRLAGGRDTQYF. The CDR3 DNA is TGTGCCAGCAGACGACTAGCGGGAGGACGAGATACGCAGTATTTT.

In this sample, this clonotype turned up many times. The chain carries TRBV2 and TRBJ1-2; no firm D call. The CDR3 is made up of 12 amino acids. Trimming left V 2 bases short and J 3 bases short, with 4 bases between. Germline V CDR1 and CDR2: SNHLY, FYNNEI. The CDR3: CASSESDYGYTF. For the CDR3, the DNA is TGTGCCAGCAGTGAATCCGACTATGGCTACACCTTC. The full variable domain, its missing parts supplied by reference TRBV2 and TRBJ1-2, is EPEVTQTPSHQVTQMGQEVILRCVPISNHLYFYWYRQILGQKVEFLVSFYNNEISEKSEIFDDQFSVERPDGSNFTLKIRSTKLEDSAMYFCASSESDYGYTFGSGTRLTVV.

Only one count was recorded for this clonotype. An end of the junction does not agree with germline; a read error may underlie this. J is TRBJ2-6 and V is TRBV27, with no clear D. Germline V gene data show CDR1 as MNHEY and CDR2 as SMNVEV (reference sequence). CDR3 size: 14 residues. In nucleotides, the CDR3 is TGTGCCGGCAGTACTCGGTCTGGGGCCAACGTCCTGACTTTC. Translated: CAGSTRSGANVLTF.

This clonotype was detected a few times. The chain has TRBV6-4 and TRBJ1-1; unclear D gene. Per the germline V gene, CDR1 is MRHNA and CDR2 is SNTAGT. The V end lost 10 bases, the J end lost 5 bases, and 20 bases lay between the germline ends. The CDR3 totals 14 residues. The DNA of the CDR3 is TGTGCCATCCTTACGCCGCGCGGCGCGACTGAAGCTTTCTTT. It specifies CAILTPRGATEAFF.

The rearrangement uses TRBV20-1 and TRBJ2-1; 7 bases fit TRBD1. The DNA end is a closer match to TRBJ2-7, so the J assignment may be wrong. CDR3 length: 12 residues. CDR1 and CDR2 (germline): DFQATT, SNEGSKA (reference sequence). The CDR3 reads CSASGQVNEQYF. The CDR3 region has the DNA TGCAGTGCTAGTGGACAGGTTAATGAGCAGTACTTC.

This chain joins TRBV28 and TRBJ1-1; D perhaps matches TRBD1 (6 bases). The V gene's germline CDR1 is MDHEN and CDR2 SYDVKM. The length of the CDR3 is 15 residues. Trimming shortened V by 8 bases and J by 1 base, and 17 bases separated the two germline ends. As DNA, the CDR3 is TGTGCCAGCGAGGATTGGGGGGGGGCGAACACTGAAGCTTTCTTT. Amino acids: CASEDWGGANTEAFF.

This clonotype was seen only a few times. The V gene is TRBV7-2, the J gene TRBJ2-3; 9 nucleotides align to TRBD2. V gave up 11 bases and J gave up 2 bases; unmatched junction bases: 5. This CDR3 is built from 13 residues. Looked up from germline, CDR1 is SGHTA and CDR2 is FQGNSA. CDR3 nucleotides: TGTGCCCATAGCGGGGGACACACAGATACGCAGTATTTT. Translated, it gives CAHSGGHTDTQYF. Combining the CDR3 with reference TRBV7-2 and TRBJ2-3 gives the whole variable domain GAGVSQSPSNKVTEKGKDVELRCDPISGHTALYWYRQSLGQGLEFLIYFQGNSAPDKSGLPSDRFSAERTGGSVSTLTIQRTQQEDSAVYLCAHSGGHTDTQYFGPGTRLTVL.

The rearrangement joins TRBV7-2 to TRBJ1-2; TRBD1 agrees at 7 bases. CDR1 SGHTA and CDR2 FQGNSA come from the germline V gene. The CDR3 totals 13 residues. The junction had 6 bases not matched to a gene; V was cut back by 3 bases and J by 8 bases. The chain's CDR3 is CASSFERDRGYTF. The CDR3, as DNA: TGTGCCAGCAGCTTCGAACGGGACAGAGGCTACACCTTC.

There are many counts of this clonotype. J is TRBJ2-1 and V is TRBV7-9, with 10 bases identical to TRBD2. V gave up 5 bases and J gave up 4 bases; unmatched junction bases: 5. CDR1 SEHNR and CDR2 FQNEAQ come from the germline V gene (reference sequence). This CDR3 is built from 15 residues. The CDR3 nucleotides read TGTGCCAGCAGCCTCGGGACTAGCGAATACAATGAGCAGTTCTTC. Residues: CASSLGTSEYNEQFF.

This sequence joins TRBV12-3 or TRBV12-4 and TRBJ2-2; D gene ambiguous. The CDR3 spans 16 residues. Trimming cost V 2 bases and J 5 bases, with 15 bases left between them. DNA for the CDR3: TGTGCCAGCAGTTTAAGCTTATGGTCCCTTACCGGGGAGCTGTTTTTT. The encoded protein is CASSLSLWSLTGELFF.

This clonotype has a handful of counts. The rearrangement joins TRBV6-1 to TRBJ2-1, with 7 bases identical to TRBD2. The CDR3 spans 15 residues. Per the germline V gene, CDR1 is MNHNS and CDR2 is SASEGT. Losses at the gene ends were 4 bases for V and 8 bases for J; bases not matched to a gene: 11. DNA for the CDR3: TGTGCCAGCAGTGTCCCGCGGACTAGGGTCGATGAGCAGTTCTTC. Its protein is CASSVPRTRVDEQFF.

The CDR3 DNA sequence: TGCAGTGCTCGAAACTGGGACACCTCCTACGAGCAGTACTTC. Amino acids: CSARNWDTSYEQYF. The V call is TRBV20-1, the J call TRBJ2-7; tentative D call: TRBD1 (6 bases). Trimming took 5 bases from V and 0 from J, leaving 14 bases between them. Germline V lookup: CDR1 DFQATT, CDR2 SNEGSKA (reference sequence). This CDR3 has 14 residues.

CDR3 amino acids: CSAMPISSYEQYF. The CDR3 DNA sequence: TGCAGTGCTATGCCAATCAGCAGCTACGAGCAGTACTTC. This chain uses TRBV20-1 with TRBJ2-4; D is unclear. The J call may be mistaken, given a closer DNA end match to TRBJ2-7. This CDR3 spans 13 amino acids. Germline values: CDR1 DFQATT, CDR2 SNEGSKA (reference sequence).

V and J are TRBV5-4 and TRBJ2-3; 9 bases map to TRBD1. The V and J ends lost 4 bases and 2 bases, in that order; junction bases with no gene match: 8. CDR1 and CDR2 (germline): SGHNT, YYREEE (reference sequence). This CDR3 region has 16 residues. DNA of the CDR3: TGTGCCAGCAGCCCAACAGGGGGCGGTTTCACAGATACGCAGTATTTT. This sequence encodes CASSPTGGGFTDTQYF.

This clonotype has a single count. The gene calls are TRBV20-1 and TRBJ1-5; D perhaps matches TRBD1 (6 bases). Germline lookup yields CDR1 DFQATT and CDR2 SNEGSKA (reference sequence). Trimming stripped 3 bases from V and 9 bases from J, with 12 bases between. The CDR3 is 12 amino acids. As DNA, the CDR3 is TGCAGTGCTAGGAGGGGGACTCGGCCCCAGCATTTT. Translation: CSARRGTRPQHF.

On this clonotype itself: A much larger clone lies one base from this, so it may be a read error. This chain joins TRBV10-3 and TRBJ2-3, with D tentatively TRBD2 (6 bases). This CDR3 has 13 amino acids. In germline, CDR1 is ENHRY, CDR2 SYGVKD. For the CDR3, the DNA is TGTGTCATCGGAGGGTACCTCACAGATACGCAGTATTTT. This gives the protein CVIGGYLTDTQYF.

The V gene is TRBV27, the J gene TRBJ1-5; D gene unclear. Germline V gene sequence: CDR1 MNHEY, CDR2 SMNVEV (reference sequence). Deletions cut 6 bases from V and 0 bases from J, with 12 bases between. The CDR3 runs 15 residues. The CDR3 here is CASSPIGNSNQPQHF. The DNA for the CDR3 is TGTGCCAGCAGCCCTATAGGGAATAGCAATCAGCCCCAGCATTTT.

This clonotype was recorded at least ten times. This rearrangement joins TRBV12-3 or TRBV12-4 to TRBJ1-1; D gene uncertain. Trimming removed 3 bases at V and 5 bases at J, with 10 bases between. The CDR3 totals 13 residues. CDR3 DNA: TGTGCCAGCAGTTTGATAGGCGGAACTGAAGCTTTCTTT. This sequence encodes CASSLIGGTEAFF.

The V gene is TRBV29-1, the J gene TRBJ1-1; a weak D match, TRBD1 (5 bases). There are 12 residues in the CDR3. The V end lost 7 bases, the J end lost 4 bases, and 13 bases lay between the germline ends. The V gene's germline CDR1 is SQVTM and CDR2 ANQGSEA. The CDR3 DNA is TGCAGCGCCCGGACAAGGTCCACTGAAGCTTTCTTT. This translates into CSARTRSTEAFF.

CDR3 sequence reads: CSVVGRYTDTQYF. The DNA for the CDR3 is TGCAGCGTTGTCGGGCGCTACACAGATACGCAGTATTTT. The rearrangement joins TRBV29-1 to TRBJ2-3; D is unresolved. The germline V gene encodes CDR1 SQVTM and CDR2 ANQGSEA. The CDR3 has 13 residues. V lost 4 bases and J lost 2, with 10 bases in between.

This clonotype appeared a few times. The CDR3 DNA is TGTGCCAGAAGGGACGGTTCGTCTTACGAGCAGTACTTC. This encodes CARRDGSSYEQYF. This chain links TRBV2 with TRBJ2-7, with D possibly called TRBD1 or TRBD2 (5 bases each). CDR1 SNHLY and CDR2 FYNNEI come from the germline V gene. Trimming removed 9 bases from V and 4 bases from J, with 16 bases in between. The CDR3 has 13 amino acids.

This clonotype was counted only a few times. The chain links TRBV20-1 to TRBJ2-7; D is perhaps TRBD2 (5 bases). The CDR3 runs to 11 residues. Trimming shortened V by 6 bases and J by 4 bases, and 10 bases separated the two germline ends. CDR1 and CDR2 from the germline V gene are DFQATT and SNEGSKA (reference sequence). The CDR3 region is CSAVGLYEQYF. CDR3 in DNA: TGCAGTGCCGTTGGACTTTACGAGCAGTACTTC.

The chain joins TRBV11-2 to TRBJ2-4; 7 bases map to TRBD2. The J call may be in error: the DNA end matches TRBJ2-5 better. Per germline, CDR1 SGHAT and CDR2 FQNNGV. The CDR3 is 14 amino acids. The CDR3 here is CASSLWGGEETQYF. The DNA of the CDR3 is TGTGCCAGCAGCTTATGGGGGGGGGAAGAGACCCAGTACTTC.